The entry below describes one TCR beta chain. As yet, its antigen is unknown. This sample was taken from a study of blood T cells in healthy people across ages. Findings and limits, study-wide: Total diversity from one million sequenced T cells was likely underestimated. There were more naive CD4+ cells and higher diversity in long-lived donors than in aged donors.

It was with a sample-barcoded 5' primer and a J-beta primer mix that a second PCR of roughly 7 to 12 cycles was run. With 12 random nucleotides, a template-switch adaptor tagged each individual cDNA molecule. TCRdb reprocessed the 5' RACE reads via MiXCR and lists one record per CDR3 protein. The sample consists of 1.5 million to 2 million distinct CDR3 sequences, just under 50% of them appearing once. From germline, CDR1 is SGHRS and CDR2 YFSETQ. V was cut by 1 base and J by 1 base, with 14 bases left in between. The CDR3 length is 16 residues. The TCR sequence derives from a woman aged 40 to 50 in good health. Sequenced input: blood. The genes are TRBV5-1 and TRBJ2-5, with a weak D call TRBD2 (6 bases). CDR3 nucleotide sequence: TGCGCCAGCAGCTTGAGAGGCGGGGTATTCCAAGAGACCCAGTACTTC. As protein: CASSLRGGVFQETQYF.